Listed below are T cell receptor beta chains from one sample, sequenced in a study of T cell changes during pregnancy in multiple sclerosis. Repertoires were generated with immunoSEQ multiplex PCR, while TCRdb's copy carries only in-frame clones and drops some. There are around 24,000 clones in the sample; around nine tenths occur only once, and roughly an eighth lies in the top ten. The sequences come from CD8+ T cells from peripheral blood mononuclear cells, collected in the first trimester of pregnancy. The source of these receptors is a female donor in good health, enrolled as a control in a pregnancy study. CDR3s include the opening cysteine and the closing phenylalanine or tryptophan. The order of the fields is D gene, J gene, V gene, clone size, CDR3 protein, CDR3 DNA. The D gene is left open where the match is weak. Some rows mark clone size as missing; the rest say once, few, many or name a class of expanded clone.

D: TRBD1
J: TRBJ2-7
V: TRBV28
size: .
CDR3: CASMPTGGSSYEQYF
DNA: TGTGCCAGCATGCCGACAGGGGGCTCCTCCTACGAGCAGTACTTC

D: .
J: TRBJ2-1
V: TRBV15
size: large
CDR3: CATSRDSSLSYNEQFF
DNA: TGTGCCACCAGCAGAGATAGTAGTCTCTCCTACAATGAGCAGTTCTTC

D: TRBD1
J: TRBJ1-5
V: TRBV28
size: once
CDR3: CASSRLLPGQGASRWLPQHF
DNA: TGTGCCAGCAGCCGACTACTACCGGGACAGGGGGCCTCCCGATGGCTGCCCCAGCATTTT

D: .
J: TRBJ2-7
V: TRBV7-9
size: .
CDR3: CASSLEGRGIYEQYF
DNA: TGTGCCAGCAGCTTAGAGGGCCGGGGGATCTACGAGCAGTACTTC

D: .
J: TRBJ1-2
V: TRBV7-2
size: .
CDR3: CASSIGEGDDYGYTF
DNA: TGTGCCAGCAGCATAGGAGAGGGGGACGACTATGGCTACACCTTC

D: .
J: TRBJ1-1
V: TRBV6-5
size: few
CDR3: CASSHDPDYTEAFF
DNA: TGTGCCAGCAGCCACGACCCTGACTACACTGAAGCTTTCTTT

D: .
J: TRBJ2-1
V: TRBV9
size: .
CDR3: CASSVASNEQFF
DNA: TGTGCCAGCAGCGTAGCTAGTAATGAGCAGTTCTTC

D: TRBD2
J: TRBJ2-7
V: TRBV11-1
size: .
CDR3: CASSAPGLADYEQYF
DNA: TGTGCCAGCAGCGCCCCGGGACTAGCGGACTACGAGCAGTACTTC

D: .
J: TRBJ2-7
V: TRBV5-6
size: .
CDR3: CASSLAGNYEQYF
DNA: TGTGCCAGCAGCTTGGCGGGGAACTACGAGCAGTACTTC

D: .
J: TRBJ1-1
V: TRBV5-1
size: .
CDR3: CASSLVALEAFF
DNA: TGCGCCAGCAGCTTGGTAGCACTTGAAGCTTTCTTT

D: .
J: TRBJ2-7
V: TRBV13
size: .
CDR3: CASSSVTGVYEQYF
DNA: TGTGCCAGCAGCTCGGTAACCGGGGTCTACGAGCAGTACTTC

D: .
J: TRBJ2-7
V: TRBV5-8
size: .
CDR3: CASSLGRRGPPDEQYF
DNA: TGTGCCAGCAGCTTGGGGCGCAGGGGTCCTCCGGACGAGCAGTACTTC

D: TRBD2
J: TRBJ2-7
V: TRBV27
size: .
CDR3: CASSLSASGGVEQYF
DNA: TGTGCCAGCAGTTTATCGGCTAGCGGGGGGGTCGAGCAGTACTTC

D: TRBD2
J: TRBJ2-5
V: TRBV19
size: .
CDR3: CASSRTSGSETQYF
DNA: TGTGCCAGTAGTCGGACTAGCGGGAGTGAGACCCAGTACTTC

D: .
J: TRBJ2-2
V: TRBV9
size: .
CDR3: CASSSYTGELFF
DNA: TGTGCCAGCAGCTCCTACACCGGGGAGCTGTTTTTT

D: .
J: TRBJ2-7
V: TRBV5-4
size: .
CDR3: CASSLVGETYEQYF
DNA: TGTGCCAGCAGCTTGGTCGGGGAAACCTACGAGCAGTACTTC